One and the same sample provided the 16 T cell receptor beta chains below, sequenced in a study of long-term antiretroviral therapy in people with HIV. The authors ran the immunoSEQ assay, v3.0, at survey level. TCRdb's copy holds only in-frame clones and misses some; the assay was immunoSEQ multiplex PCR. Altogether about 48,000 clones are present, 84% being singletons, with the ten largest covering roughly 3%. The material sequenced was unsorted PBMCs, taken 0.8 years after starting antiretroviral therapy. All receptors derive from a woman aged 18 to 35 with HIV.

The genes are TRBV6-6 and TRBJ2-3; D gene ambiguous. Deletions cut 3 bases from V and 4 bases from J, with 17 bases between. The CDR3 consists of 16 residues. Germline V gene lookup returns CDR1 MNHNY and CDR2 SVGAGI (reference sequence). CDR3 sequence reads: CASSYSTQSGSDTQYF. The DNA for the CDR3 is TGTGCCAGCAGTTATTCCACCCAATCAGGCTCAGATACGCAGTATTTT.

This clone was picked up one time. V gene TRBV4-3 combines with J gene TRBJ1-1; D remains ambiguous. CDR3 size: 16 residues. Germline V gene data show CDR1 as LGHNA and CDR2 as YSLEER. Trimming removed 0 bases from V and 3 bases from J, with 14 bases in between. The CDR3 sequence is CASSQDMAAPDTEAFF. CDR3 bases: TGCGCCAGCAGCCAAGATATGGCAGCCCCGGACACTGAAGCTTTCTTT.

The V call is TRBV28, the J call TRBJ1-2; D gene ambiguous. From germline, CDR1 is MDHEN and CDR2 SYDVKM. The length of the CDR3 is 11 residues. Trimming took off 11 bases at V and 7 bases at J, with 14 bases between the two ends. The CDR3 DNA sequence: TGTGCCTATAGGGCAGTCCGTGGCTACACCTTC. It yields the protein CAYRAVRGYTF.

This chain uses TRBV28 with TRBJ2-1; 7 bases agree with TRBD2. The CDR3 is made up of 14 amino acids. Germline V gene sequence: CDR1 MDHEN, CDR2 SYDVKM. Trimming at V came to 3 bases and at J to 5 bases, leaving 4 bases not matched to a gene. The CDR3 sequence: CASSFLAVNNEQFF. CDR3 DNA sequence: TGTGCCAGCAGTTTTCTAGCGGTGAACAATGAGCAGTTCTTC.

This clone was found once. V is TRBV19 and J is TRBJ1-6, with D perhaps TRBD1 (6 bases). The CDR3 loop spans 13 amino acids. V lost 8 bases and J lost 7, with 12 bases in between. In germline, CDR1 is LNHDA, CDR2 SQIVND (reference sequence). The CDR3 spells CASHRDGNSPLHF. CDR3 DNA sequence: TGTGCCAGTCACAGGGACGGGAATTCACCCCTCCACTTT.

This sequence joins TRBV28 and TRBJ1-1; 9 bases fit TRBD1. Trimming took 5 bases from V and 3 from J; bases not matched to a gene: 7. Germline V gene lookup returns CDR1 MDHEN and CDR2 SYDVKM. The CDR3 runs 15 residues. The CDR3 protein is CASSGTGFSDTEAFF. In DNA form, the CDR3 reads TGTGCCAGCAGTGGGACAGGGTTTTCGGACACTGAAGCTTTCTTT.

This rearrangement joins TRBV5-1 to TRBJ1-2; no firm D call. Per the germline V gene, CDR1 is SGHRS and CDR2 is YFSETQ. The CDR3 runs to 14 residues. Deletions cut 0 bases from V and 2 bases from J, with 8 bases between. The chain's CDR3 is CASSLGERNYGYTF. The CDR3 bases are TGCGCCAGCAGCTTGGGGGAGAGAAACTATGGCTACACCTTC. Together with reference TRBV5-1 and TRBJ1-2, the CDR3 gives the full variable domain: KAGVTQTPRYLIKTRGQQVTLSCSPISGHRSVSWYQQTPGQGLQFLFEYFSETQRNKGNFPGRFSGRQFSNSRSEMNVSTLELGDSALYLCASSLGERNYGYTFGSGTRLTVV.

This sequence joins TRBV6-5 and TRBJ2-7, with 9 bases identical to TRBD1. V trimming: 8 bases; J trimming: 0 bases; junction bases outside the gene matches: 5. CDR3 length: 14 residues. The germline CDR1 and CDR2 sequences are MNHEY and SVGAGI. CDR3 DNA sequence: TGTGCCAGCGGACAGGGGCCTAGCTCCTACGAGCAGTACTTC. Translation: CASGQGPSSYEQYF.

The chain's CDR3 is CASSQGNTGELFF. The DNA of the CDR3 is TGCGCCAGCAGCCAGGGGAACACCGGGGAGCTGTTTTTT. This sequence joins TRBV4-1 and TRBJ2-2; D ambiguous. The CDR3 extends over 13 amino acids. Trimming removed 3 bases at V and 1 base at J, with 3 bases between. Germline assignment: CDR1 MGHRA and CDR2 YSYEKL.

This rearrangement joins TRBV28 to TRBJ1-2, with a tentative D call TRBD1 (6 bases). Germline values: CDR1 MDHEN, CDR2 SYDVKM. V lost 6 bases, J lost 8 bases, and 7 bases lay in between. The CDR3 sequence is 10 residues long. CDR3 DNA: TGTGCCAGCAGGGGGGCCGGCTACACCTTC. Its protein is CASRGAGYTF.

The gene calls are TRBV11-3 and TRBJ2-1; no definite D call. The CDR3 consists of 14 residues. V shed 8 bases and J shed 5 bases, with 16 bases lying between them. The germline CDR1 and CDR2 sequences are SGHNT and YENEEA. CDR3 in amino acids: CASGTDAGNNEQFF. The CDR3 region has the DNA TGTGCCAGCGGAACGGACGCCGGAAACAATGAGCAGTTCTTC.

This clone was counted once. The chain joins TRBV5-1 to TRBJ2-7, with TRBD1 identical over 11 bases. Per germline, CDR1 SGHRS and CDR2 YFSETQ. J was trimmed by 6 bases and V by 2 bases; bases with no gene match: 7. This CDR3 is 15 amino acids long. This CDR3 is CASSFGGTGGLEQYF. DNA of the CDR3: TGCGCCAGCAGCTTTGGAGGGACAGGGGGTCTCGAGCAGTACTTC.

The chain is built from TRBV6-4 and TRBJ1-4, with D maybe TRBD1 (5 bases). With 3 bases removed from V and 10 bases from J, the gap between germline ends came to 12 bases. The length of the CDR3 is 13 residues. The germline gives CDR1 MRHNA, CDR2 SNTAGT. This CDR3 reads CASSEVTGGKLFF. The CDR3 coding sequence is TGTGCCAGCAGTGAGGTCACGGGGGGAAAACTGTTTTTT.

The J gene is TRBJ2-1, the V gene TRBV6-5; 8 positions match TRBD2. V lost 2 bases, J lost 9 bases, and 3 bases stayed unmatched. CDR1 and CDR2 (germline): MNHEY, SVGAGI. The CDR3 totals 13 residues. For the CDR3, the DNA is TGTGCCAGCAGTTACGGAACTAGCGGTGAGCAGTTCTTC. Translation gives CASSYGTSGEQFF.

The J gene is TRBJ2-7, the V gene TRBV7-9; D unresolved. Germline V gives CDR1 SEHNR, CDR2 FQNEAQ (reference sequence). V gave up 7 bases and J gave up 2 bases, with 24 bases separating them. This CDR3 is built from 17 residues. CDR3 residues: CASNPTRFPLNPYEQYF. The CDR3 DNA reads TGTGCCAGCAACCCGACAAGGTTCCCCTTGAACCCCTACGAGCAGTACTTC.

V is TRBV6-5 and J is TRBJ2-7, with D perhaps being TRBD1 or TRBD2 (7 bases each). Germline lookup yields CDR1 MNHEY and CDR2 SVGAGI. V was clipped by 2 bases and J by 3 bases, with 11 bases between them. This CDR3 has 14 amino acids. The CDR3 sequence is CASSYARGGYEQYF. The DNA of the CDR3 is TGTGCCAGCAGTTACGCCAGGGGGGGCTACGAGCAGTACTTC.